This T cell receptor (beta chain) was identified in a study of T cells in Graves' hyperthyroidism and ophthalmopathy. This clonotype came up many times. Antigen specificity is unknown. V lost 0 bases to trimming and J lost 10 bases, with 16 bases between them. The CDR3 extends over 16 amino acids. Germline lookup yields CDR1 LGHDT and CDR2 YNNKEL (reference sequence). Overall study findings and caveats: Most clonotypes expanded in thyroid above 0.001 were likewise present in blood.

There were TCR beta CDR3 regions amplified from RNA transcripts. When the TCR CDR3 underwent first-round RT-PCR, the HTBI primer set was used. TCRdb reprocessed the multiplex PCR reads via MiXCR and lists one record per CDR3 protein. Of 37,000 or so distinct CDR3 sequences in the sample, roughly 52% were seen once. Exclusion followed for patients with uncontrolled infection, other autoimmune disease, pregnancy or lactation. Fresh peripheral blood, around 10 ml, yielded the PBMCs. The source material was blood. The rearrangement uses TRBV3-1 and TRBJ1-6; D call uncertain. This TCR derives from a man aged 35-49 years with Graves' ophthalmopathy. The CDR3 DNA sequence: TGTGCCAGCAGCCAAGATTATGAAGGGCCTAGGTCACCCCTCCACTTT. It yields the protein CASSQDYEGPRSPLHF.